This TCR beta chain originates from a study of T cells in Graves' hyperthyroidism and ophthalmopathy. Study results and caveats: Also found in blood were most expanded thyroid clonotypes above 0.001. Researchers report that a 13 V-J model separated ophthalmopathy from stable hyperthyroidism.

Thyroid ultrasound, orbital computed tomography, clinical symptoms, and serum thyroxine and TRAb underpinned diagnoses. Blood sampling occurred at first hyperthyroidism diagnosis, ahead of any ophthalmopathy symptoms. This CDR3 spans 15 amino acids. Germline CDR1 and CDR2: SNHLY and FYNNEI. Trimming cost V 6 bases and J 4 bases, with 18 bases left between them. In its sample, this clonotype was seen many times. Its target is unknown. From RNA transcripts, TCR beta CDR3 regions were amplified. When the TCR CDR3 underwent first-round RT-PCR, the HTBI primer set was used. TCRdb re-derived calls from the multiplex PCR reads in MiXCR, one entry per CDR3 protein. The table shows some 250,000 distinct CDR3 sequences, with roughly 15% occurring only once.

The receptor was isolated from a woman aged 50 to 65 with Graves' hyperthyroidism that later progressed to Graves' ophthalmopathy. The sequenced sample was blood. V is TRBV2 and J is TRBJ1-1; no clear D gene. CDR3 sequence reads: CASRAVDLWGTEAFF. The CDR3 DNA reads TGTGCCAGCAGGGCGGTTGACCTTTGGGGCACTGAAGCTTTCTTT. Drawing the rest from reference TRBV2 and TRBJ1-1, the complete variable domain is EPEVTQTPSHQVTQMGQEVILRCVPISNHLYFYWYRQILGQKVEFLVSFYNNEISEKSEIFDDQFSVERPDGSNFTLKIRSTKLEDSAMYFCASRAVDLWGTEAFFGQGTRLTVV.